This entry lists 24 T cell receptor beta chains sequenced from one sample in a study of neoadjuvant nivolumab and ipilimumab in lung cancer. Using immunoSEQ multiplex PCR, the repertoire was profiled, and TCRdb retains in-frame clones only, with some absent. The data hold 25,000 to 35,000 clones, with more than 90% observed a single time. The sequencing here drew on peripheral blood, taken after neoadjuvant nivolumab, alone or with ipilimumab, at or shortly before surgery. The receptors shown here come from an adult with non-small cell lung cancer.

The chain links TRBV28 to TRBJ1-2; D is unresolved. Trimming cost V 6 bases and J 6 bases, with 20 bases left between them. CDR1 and CDR2 (germline): MDHEN, SYDVKM. The CDR3 has 15 amino acids. CDR3 DNA: TGTGCCAGCAGCCCCCCAGTGGTATTAGGGAATGGCTACACCTTC. Its translation is CASSPPVVLGNGYTF.

In nucleotides, the CDR3 is TGCAGCGTGAAGGACAGCTCTAATGAAAAACTGTTTTTT. Protein sequence: CSVKDSSNEKLFF. The chain combines TRBV29-1 with TRBJ1-4; a possible D gene is TRBD1 (6 bases). The germline gives CDR1 SQVTM, CDR2 ANQGSEA. V shed 6 bases and J shed 3 bases, with 11 bases lying between them. The CDR3 runs to 13 residues.

The J gene is TRBJ2-1, the V gene TRBV7-9, with a possible D match to TRBD1 (8 bases). Germline CDR1 reads SEHNR; CDR2 reads FQNEAQ (reference sequence). CDR3 length: 15 amino acids. V was trimmed by 8 bases and J by 8 bases, leaving 22 bases between them. The DNA for the CDR3 is TGTGCCAGCCTACCACAGGGGGGAGGGAGCGATGAGCAGTTCTTC. Amino acid sequence: CASLPQGGGSDEQFF. The full variable domain, in which reference TRBV7-9 and TRBJ2-1 provide the parts outside the CDR3, is DTGVSQNPRHKITKRGQNVTFRCDPISEHNRLYWYRQTLGQGPEFLTYFQNEAQLEKSRLLSDRFSAERPKGSFSTLEIQRTEQGDSAMYLCASLPQGGGSDEQFFGPGTRLTVL.

This rearrangement joins TRBV11-2 to TRBJ1-1; 7 nucleotides agree with TRBD1. Germline lookup yields CDR1 SGHAT and CDR2 FQNNGV. This CDR3 contains 16 residues. The ends lost 3 bases at V and 10 bases at J; junction bases unmatched: 17. CDR3 DNA: TGTGCCAGCAGCTTCACCGGGACAGAGAAAGGTGGGCGAGCTTTCTTT. Translated, it gives CASSFTGTEKGGRAFF.

This clone turned up a few times. V and J are TRBV15 and TRBJ2-3; 8 positions agree with TRBD2. The CDR3 runs 15 residues. Germline V gene lookup returns CDR1 LNHNV and CDR2 YYDKDF (reference sequence). Losses at the gene ends were 4 bases for V and 0 bases for J; bases not matched to a gene: 3. CDR3 in amino acids: CATSITSGSTDTQYF. CDR3 bases: TGTGCCACCAGCATTACTAGCGGAAGCACAGATACGCAGTATTTT.

V gene TRBV5-1 combines with J gene TRBJ2-6, with TRBD1 matching over 9 bases. Germline V gene sequence: CDR1 SGHRS, CDR2 YFSETQ. The V segment lost 2 bases and the J segment 1 base; nucleotides outside the gene matches: 4. The CDR3 covers 17 residues. CDR3 nucleotides: TGCGCCAGCAGCTTTTTGACAGGGGGATCTGGGGCCAACGTCCTGACTTTC. Amino acid sequence: CASSFLTGGSGANVLTF.

The chain joins TRBV18 to TRBJ2-2; 7 bases agree with TRBD2. V shed 4 bases and J 3 bases; nucleotides not matched to a gene: 8. CDR3 length: 16 residues. Germline loops: CDR1 KGHSH, CDR2 LQKENI. The CDR3 region is CASSLLSSGDTGELFF. DNA for the CDR3: TGTGCCAGCTCACTCCTCTCTAGCGGAGACACCGGGGAGCTGTTTTTT.

This clone was seen once. The chain couples TRBV11-2 to TRBJ2-1; no clear D gene. V lost 1 base and J 8 bases, leaving 12 bases between the germline ends. The CDR3 has 14 amino acids. Germline V gene data show CDR1 as SGHAT and CDR2 as FQNNGV. CDR3 sequence reads: CASSLGNLEDEQFF. The CDR3 DNA sequence: TGTGCCAGCAGCTTAGGCAATCTAGAGGATGAGCAGTTCTTC.

This chain joins TRBV28 and TRBJ1-5; 11 bases agree with TRBD1. V trimming: 5 bases; J trimming: 0 bases; junction bases outside the gene matches: 15. Germline V gene lookup returns CDR1 MDHEN and CDR2 SYDVKM. The CDR3 length is 20 residues. CDR3 residues: CASSKSTGTGGKYSNQPQHF. The CDR3 DNA is TGTGCCAGCAGTAAATCGACCGGGACAGGGGGAAAATATAGCAATCAGCCCCAGCATTTT. Looking up the rest from reference TRBV28 and TRBJ1-5 gives the full variable domain: DVKVTQSSRYLVKRTGEKVFLECVQDMDHENMFWYRQDPGLGLRLIYFSYDVKMKEKGDIPEGYSVSREKKERFSLILESASTNQTSMYLCASSKSTGTGGKYSNQPQHFGDGTRLSIL.

The rearrangement uses TRBV7-9 and TRBJ2-7; D gene unclear. Trimming took off 10 bases at V and 7 bases at J, with 14 bases between the two ends. Germline CDR1 SEHNR, CDR2 FQNEAQ (reference sequence). The CDR3 contains 11 residues. CDR3 coding DNA: TGTGCCACCTTTGGGCCGAATGAGCAGTACTTC. Translation gives CATFGPNEQYF.

The CDR3 here is CASSQQGVETDTQYF. The CDR3 DNA reads TGCGCCAGCAGCCAACAGGGGGTTGAAACAGATACGCAGTATTTT. The V gene is TRBV4-1, the J gene TRBJ2-3, with TRBD1 matching over 7 bases. The CDR3 runs 15 residues. Germline V lookup: CDR1 MGHRA, CDR2 YSYEKL. Losses at the gene ends were 2 bases for V and 3 bases for J; bases not matched to a gene: 5.

The chain links TRBV7-9 to TRBJ2-5; D is unresolved. CDR3 length: 13 amino acids. CDR1 and CDR2 from the germline V gene are SEHNR and FQNEAQ (reference sequence). Trimming cost V 5 bases and J 7 bases, with 14 bases left between them. The CDR3 loop reads CASSPDTLGTQYF. The CDR3 bases are TGTGCCAGCAGCCCAGACACTCTTGGGACCCAGTACTTC.

This chain links TRBV4-1 with TRBJ2-7; 8 bases are shared with TRBD1. Germline loops: CDR1 MGHRA, CDR2 YSYEKL. With 0 bases clipped from V and 5 bases from J, the junction kept 6 bases outside the gene matches. CDR3 length equals 15 residues. As DNA, the CDR3 is TGCGCCAGCAGCCAAGATCGCAGGGGGCCCAACGAGCAGTACTTC. Translation gives CASSQDRRGPNEQYF.

The chain employs TRBV6-5 and TRBJ1-4; perhaps TRBD1 as D (5 bases). Germline assignment: CDR1 MNHEY and CDR2 SVGAGI. V gave up 8 bases and J gave up 5 bases, with 15 bases separating them. This CDR3 spans 14 amino acids. CDR3 sequence reads: CASRRAWGNEKLFF. As DNA, the CDR3 is TGTGCCAGCCGGCGCGCGTGGGGGAATGAAAAACTGTTTTTT.

The gene calls are TRBV11-2 and TRBJ2-3; TRBD2 matches 11 bases. The germline CDR1 and CDR2 sequences are SGHAT and FQNNGV. This CDR3 is built from 19 residues. The J segment lost 2 bases and the V segment lost 4 bases, leaving 14 bases of the junction unmatched. The CDR3 protein is CASSSGTSGYNVITDTQYF. DNA of the CDR3: TGTGCCAGCAGCTCCGGGACTAGCGGTTATAACGTAATCACAGATACGCAGTATTTT.

The chain joins TRBV11-3 to TRBJ2-2; no clear D gene. In germline, CDR1 is SGHNT, CDR2 YENEEA. The CDR3 runs 12 residues. V gave up 4 bases and J gave up 3 bases, with 3 bases separating them. The CDR3 bases are TGTGCCAGCAGCTCGCACACCGGGGAGCTGTTTTTT. Its protein product is CASSSHTGELFF.

This chain joins TRBV10-3 and TRBJ2-7; 8 bases map to TRBD2. The trim removed 3 bases at V and 5 bases at J, leaving 6 bases unmatched. This CDR3 is built from 14 residues. Germline CDR1 is ENHRY and CDR2 is SYGVKD. CDR3 DNA sequence: TGTGCCATCAGTGATGGGACTAGTCCAAACGAGCAGTACTTC. It yields the protein CAISDGTSPNEQYF.

The rearrangement joins TRBV5-5 to TRBJ2-5; unclear D gene. The germline CDR1 and CDR2 sequences are SGHKS and YYEKEE (reference sequence). This CDR3 is built from 14 residues. V gave up 2 bases and J gave up 1 base, with 9 bases separating them. The CDR3 reads CASSFGRFQETQYF. The CDR3 DNA reads TGTGCCAGCAGCTTTGGCAGGTTCCAAGAGACCCAGTACTTC.

The chain joins TRBV6-5 to TRBJ2-7, with TRBD1 matching 7 bases. With 5 bases clipped from V and 6 bases from J, the junction kept 7 bases outside the gene matches. CDR3 length: 13 residues. Per the germline V gene, CDR1 is MNHEY and CDR2 is SVGAGI. CDR3 nucleotide sequence: TGTGCCAGCAGTGTGGGACAGTTCGCCGAGCAGTACTTC. It translates to CASSVGQFAEQYF.

This chain joins TRBV11-2 and TRBJ2-5, with D unclear. Germline CDR1 is SGHAT and CDR2 is FQNNGV. Trimming left V 0 bases short and J 4 bases short, with 6 bases between. This CDR3 comprises 13 residues. The CDR3 loop reads CASSLDRAETQYF. The CDR3 nucleotides read TGTGCCAGCAGCTTAGATCGAGCAGAGACCCAGTACTTC.

J is TRBJ2-2 and V is TRBV7-9; a weak D match, TRBD1 (6 bases). CDR3 length: 15 residues. CDR1 is SEHNR and CDR2 is FQNEAQ in the germline V gene (reference sequence). V was clipped by 2 bases and J by 2 bases, with 9 bases between them. The CDR3 coding sequence is TGTGCCAGCAGCTTACGGGACACTAACACCGGGGAGCTGTTTTTT. As protein: CASSLRDTNTGELFF.

The rearrangement uses TRBV5-1 and TRBJ2-1, with a possible D match to TRBD2 (6 bases). The CDR3 extends over 14 amino acids. Germline values: CDR1 SGHRS, CDR2 YFSETQ. V shed 9 bases and J shed 5 bases, with 18 bases lying between them. CDR3 nucleotide sequence: TGCGCCACTTCCCTAGCGCTTTTAAACAATGAGCAGTTCTTC. Encoded protein: CATSLALLNNEQFF.

CDR3 loop: CASSTGLAATDTQYF. CDR3 bases: TGTGCCAGCAGCACCGGACTAGCGGCCACAGATACGCAGTATTTT. This sequence joins TRBV5-8 and TRBJ2-3; 10 nucleotides match TRBD2. Germline trimming cut 4 bases from V and 2 bases from J; bases unmatched to any gene: 4. This CDR3 region has 15 residues. CDR1 is SGHTS, CDR2 YDEGEE, per germline.

The chain combines TRBV18 with TRBJ1-4; D uncertain. CDR3 length: 15 amino acids. Germline lookup yields CDR1 KGHSH and CDR2 LQKENI. V shed 3 bases and J shed 5 bases, with 13 bases lying between them. CDR3 sequence (DNA): TGTGCCAGCTCACCGCAACTCAGCCCAAATGAAAAACTGTTTTTT. Amino acids: CASSPQLSPNEKLFF.